The rows below give T cell receptor beta chains drawn from one sample of a study of T cells in Graves' hyperthyroidism and ophthalmopathy. One entry per CDR3 protein, called by TCRdb with MiXCR from the multiplex PCR reads. The sample yields approximately 630,000 distinct CDR3 sequences, 15% to 20% seen once. The sequencing input was blood. These receptors came from a woman aged 25-40 years with Graves' hyperthyroidism. Both conserved end residues are part of each CDR3. A D gene is named only where the DNA matches it firmly. Not every row has a clone size; where given, it reads once, few, many or a size class.

>TRBV5-1|-|few|16|TRBJ2-6
CASSLEVGLGANVLTF
TGCGCCAGCAGCTTGGAGGTGGGGTTGGGGGCCAACGTCCTGACTTTC
>TRBV13|-|-|14|TRBJ1-2
CASSRVGSGYGYTF
TGTGCCAGCAGCCGCGTGGGGAGCGGGTATGGCTACACCTTC
>TRBV3-1|-|many|14|TRBJ1-2
CASSQDWPNYGYTF
TGTGCCAGCAGCCAAGATTGGCCCAACTATGGCTACACCTTC
>TRBV29-1|TRBD1|many|13|TRBJ1-1
CSVEGTGDTEAFF
TGCAGCGTTGAAGGGACAGGCGACACTGAAGCTTTCTTT
>TRBV19|TRBD2|few|16|TRBJ2-1
CASSRGGSGSNNEQFF
TGTGCCAGTAGCCGGGGGGGTAGTGGTTCCAACAATGAGCAGTTCTTC
>TRBV12-3/TRBV12-4|TRBD1|-|18|TRBJ1-1
CASSFGRQGARGDTEAFF
TGTGCCAGCAGTTTCGGGAGACAGGGGGCGCGCGGGGACACTGAAGCTTTCTTT
>TRBV5-1|-|few|16|TRBJ2-6
CASSLAGGTGANVLTF
TGCGCCAGCAGCTTGGCTGGGGGAACCGGGGCCAACGTCCTGACTTTC
>TRBV19|-|-|16|TRBJ2-7
CASSMGIPSSSYEQYF
TGTGCCAGTAGTATGGGAATACCGTCCAGCTCCTACGAGCAGTACTTC
>TRBV20-1|-|-|12|TRBJ2-2
CSAFYYTGELFF
TGCAGTGCTTTTTACTACACCGGGGAGCTGTTTTTT
>TRBV28|-|many|14|TRBJ2-2
CASTSPQNTGELFF
TGTGCCAGCACTAGCCCTCAGAACACCGGGGAGCTGTTTTTT
>TRBV13|TRBD2|few|15|TRBJ2-1
CASSLGGLAGGVQFF
TGTGCCAGCAGCTTAGGGGGACTAGCGGGAGGTGTGCAGTTCTTC
>TRBV28|-|many|14|TRBJ2-7
CASSIRDTLYEQYF
TGTGCCAGCAGTATCCGGGACACCCTTTACGAGCAGTACTTC
>TRBV19|-|few|14|TRBJ1-2
CASKLRGKFGGYTF
TGTGCCAGTAAATTGAGGGGGAAGTTTGGGGGCTACACCTTC
>TRBV5-8|-|-|13|TRBJ1-2
CASSGRTGFGYTF
TGTGCCAGCAGCGGCCGAACAGGGTTTGGCTACACCTTC
>TRBV20-1|-|-|11|TRBJ2-7
CSANKVDEQYF
TGCAGTGCCAATAAGGTAGACGAGCAGTACTTC
>TRBV27|TRBD2|-|16|TRBJ2-7
CASSLSGLLATYEQYF
TGTGCCAGCAGTTTATCGGGACTATTGGCAACCTACGAGCAGTACTTC
>TRBV15|TRBD1|many|16|TRBJ2-7
CATSNRPETGDYEQYF
TGTGCCACCAGCAACCGGCCCGAGACAGGGGACTACGAGCAGTACTTC
>TRBV7-9|-|few|16|TRBJ2-5
CASSQNSAGGGETQYF
TGTGCCAGCAGCCAAAACTCGGCCGGGGGAGGAGAGACCCAGTACTTC
>TRBV20-1|TRBD2|many|15|TRBJ2-3
CSAFSTSGSRDTQYF
TGCAGTGCCTTCTCGACTAGCGGGAGTAGAGATACGCAGTATTTT
>TRBV28|-|-|15|TRBJ1-1
CASSLRSSLNTEAFF
TGTGCCAGCAGTTTACGGAGCAGCCTGAACACTGAAGCTTTCTTT
>TRBV7-3|TRBD1|many|16|TRBJ2-7
CASSIAPGQGRHEQYF
TGTGCCAGCAGCATTGCGCCGGGACAGGGAAGACACGAGCAGTACTTC
>TRBV20-1|-|-|13|TRBJ1-1
CSARAGGSLEAFF
TGCAGTGCTAGAGCTGGGGGAAGTTTAGAAGCTTTCTTT
>TRBV12-3/TRBV12-4|TRBD2|-|16|TRBJ2-2
CASSEGLAANTGELFF
TGTGCCAGCAGTGAGGGACTAGCGGCGAACACCGGGGAGCTGTTTTTT
>TRBV7-2|-|many|15|TRBJ2-1
CASSLAFSSDNEQFF
TGTGCCAGCAGCTTAGCCTTTTCTAGCGACAATGAGCAGTTCTTC
>TRBV12-3/TRBV12-4|-|many|11|TRBJ1-1
CASIRNTEAFF
TGTGCCAGCATCCGGAACACTGAAGCTTTCTTT
>TRBV7-8|-|few|15|TRBJ1-5
CASSLEVRVNQPQHF
TGTGCCAGCAGCTTAGAAGTTCGAGTCAATCAGCCCCAGCATTTT
>TRBV6-2/TRBV6-3|TRBD1|many|12|TRBJ2-7
CATRDRVYEQYF
TGTGCCACCCGGGACAGGGTTTACGAGCAGTACTTC
>TRBV12-3/TRBV12-4|-|few|12|TRBJ2-7
CASSFSGAEQYF
TGTGCCAGCAGTTTTAGCGGCGCCGAGCAGTACTTC
>TRBV5-1|-|-|15|TRBJ1-4
CASSLVAGANEKLFF
TGCGCCAGCAGCTTGGTAGCGGGCGCTAATGAAAAACTGTTTTTT
>TRBV20-1|TRBD2|many|14|TRBJ2-1
CSARVLAGWHEQFF
TGCAGTGCTAGAGTTCTAGCGGGCTGGCATGAGCAGTTCTTC
>TRBV24-1|-|-|12|TRBJ2-5
CATRDGQETQYF
TGTGCCACCAGGGACGGCCAAGAGACCCAGTACTTC
>TRBV25-1|TRBD2|-|20|TRBJ2-6
CASSEYGSLGTSSGANVLTF
TGTGCCAGCAGTGAATATGGCAGTTTGGGGACTAGCTCTGGGGCCAACGTCCTGACTTTC
>TRBV12-3/TRBV12-4|TRBD1|many|13|TRBJ2-2
CASETGGTGELFF
TGTGCCAGTGAAACAGGGGGCACCGGGGAGCTGTTTTTT
>TRBV13|-|many|15|TRBJ2-7
CASSLGNGPSYEQYF
TGTGCCAGCAGCTTAGGCAACGGACCTTCCTACGAGCAGTACTTC
>TRBV5-6|-|few|15|TRBJ1-2
CASSLLGTAVSGYTF
TGTGCCAGCAGCTTGTTGGGCACCGCGGTATCTGGCTACACCTTC
>TRBV9|-|-|14|TRBJ2-5
CASSVGLVQETQYF
TGTGCCAGCAGCGTAGGACTAGTTCAAGAGACCCAGTACTTC
>TRBV7-2|-|many|14|TRBJ2-5
CASSYPGPGETQYF
TGTGCCAGCAGTTATCCGGGACCAGGGGAGACCCAGTACTTC
>TRBV5-1|TRBD2|few|17|TRBJ2-3
CASSLKLAVVGADTQYF
TGCGCCAGCAGCTTGAAGCTAGCGGTCGTTGGGGCAGATACGCAGTATTTT
>TRBV10-1|-|-|14|TRBJ2-4
CASSESLSKNIQYF
TGCGCCAGCAGTGAGTCCCTGTCCAAAAACATTCAGTACTTC
>TRBV5-1|-|many|17|TRBJ2-7
CASSLVQGGGNSYEQYF
TGCGCCAGCAGCTTGGTTCAGGGTGGCGGGAACTCCTACGAGCAGTACTTC
>TRBV27|-|many|14|TRBJ2-5
CASSLIGAQETQYF
TGTGCCAGCAGTTTGATAGGAGCTCAAGAGACCCAGTACTTC
>TRBV29-1|-|few|15|TRBJ2-7
CSVEDVGVGSYEQYF
TGCAGCGTTGAAGATGTCGGAGTCGGGTCCTACGAGCAGTACTTC